This TCR beta chain originates from a study of shared clonotypes between healthy human individuals. Study observations and caveats: Naive CD4 clonotype sharing across several donors was approximately 5%.

Across several immunoSEQ plates, the genomic DNA of each subset was split evenly. TCRdb's table, derived via immunoSEQ multiplex PCR, lists solely in-frame clones and lacks some. This repertoire shows about 2.2 million clones, 80% to 95% found once; its top ten account for around 1.7%. The CDR3 sequence is 13 residues long. Trimming took 5 bases from V and 10 from J; bases not matched to a gene: 4. Germline CDR1 is SEHNR and CDR2 is FQNEAQ (reference sequence). For this clone: Its antigen is still unknown.

Naive CD8 isolation took CD45RO-negative cells positively selected for CCR7 and excluded terminally differentiated effector memory CD45RA+ cells. All of the donors resided in Nashville, Tennessee, and each was a Caucasian adult. The chain is built from TRBV7-9 and TRBJ2-1; 11 bases agree with TRBD1. This TCR was recovered from a man younger than 35 in good health. Some clones in this sample may be carry-over from other donors' samples. What was sequenced was naive CD8+ T cells from PBMCs. CDR3 sequence (DNA): TGTGCCAGCAGCGGACAGGGGGCGATAGAGCAGTTCTTC. Protein: CASSGQGAIEQFF.